This T cell receptor (beta chain) originates from a study of blood T cells in healthy people across ages. Total RNA amounts of at least 5 micrograms were extracted per sample. A second PCR of 7 to 11 cycles used a sample-barcoded 5' primer and a J-beta primer mix. TCRdb reprocessed the 5' RACE reads with MiXCR, giving one entry per CDR3 protein. The sample lists fewer than 2,000,000 distinct CDR3 sequences; approximately 32% were seen once. Germline V lookup: CDR1 GTSNPN, CDR2 SVGIG (reference sequence). The V and J ends lost 2 bases and 5 bases respectively, with 19 bases between them. This CDR3 region has 16 residues.

The clonotype originates from a woman aged 25 to 45 in good health. This chain connects TRBV30 to TRBJ2-1; D perhaps matches TRBD1 (6 bases). Sequenced material: blood. CDR3 sequence (DNA): TGTGCCTGGAGTCGGCTCAGGGGCAGCGTGAACAATGAGCAGTTCTTC. Translating gives CAWSRLRGSVNNEQFF.